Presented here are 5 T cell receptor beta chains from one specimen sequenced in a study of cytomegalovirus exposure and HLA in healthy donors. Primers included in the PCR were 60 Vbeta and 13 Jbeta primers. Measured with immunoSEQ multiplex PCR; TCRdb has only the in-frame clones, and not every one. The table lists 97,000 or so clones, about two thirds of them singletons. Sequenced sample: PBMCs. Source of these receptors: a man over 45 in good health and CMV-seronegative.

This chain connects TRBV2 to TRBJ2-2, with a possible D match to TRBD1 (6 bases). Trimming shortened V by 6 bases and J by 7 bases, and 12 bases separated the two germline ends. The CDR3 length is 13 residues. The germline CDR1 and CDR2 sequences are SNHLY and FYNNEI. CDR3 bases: TGTGCCAGCAGAGACACAGGGTACGGGGAGCTGTTTTTT. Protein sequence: CASRDTGYGELFF. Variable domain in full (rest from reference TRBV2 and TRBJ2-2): EPEVTQTPSHQVTQMGQEVILRCVPISNHLYFYWYRQILGQKVEFLVSFYNNEISEKSEIFDDQFSVERPDGSNFTLKIRSTKLEDSAMYFCASRDTGYGELFFGEGSRLTVL.

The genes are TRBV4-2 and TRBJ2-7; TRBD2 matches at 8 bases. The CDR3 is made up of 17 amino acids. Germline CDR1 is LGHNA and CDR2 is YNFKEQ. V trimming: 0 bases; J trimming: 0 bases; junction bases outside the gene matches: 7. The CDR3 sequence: CASSQDRQRGLSYEQYF. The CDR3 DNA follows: TGTGCCAGCAGCCAAGATCGCCAGCGGGGGCTCTCCTACGAGCAGTACTTC.

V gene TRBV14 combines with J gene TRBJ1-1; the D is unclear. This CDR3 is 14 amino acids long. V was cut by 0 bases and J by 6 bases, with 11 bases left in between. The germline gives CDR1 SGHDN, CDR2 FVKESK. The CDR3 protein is CASSQDQVRSEAFF. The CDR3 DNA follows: TGTGCCAGCAGCCAAGATCAGGTGAGATCTGAAGCTTTCTTT.

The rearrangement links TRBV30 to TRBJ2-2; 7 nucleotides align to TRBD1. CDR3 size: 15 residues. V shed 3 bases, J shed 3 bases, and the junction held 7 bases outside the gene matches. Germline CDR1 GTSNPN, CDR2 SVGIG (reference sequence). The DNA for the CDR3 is TGTGCCTGGAGAGGTTCGGACAGGCACACCGGGGAGCTGTTTTTT. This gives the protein CAWRGSDRHTGELFF.

CDR3 amino acids: CASSYGTSSTEAFF. The CDR3 nucleotides are TGTGCCAGCAGTTATGGGACATCCTCCACTGAAGCTTTCTTT. The rearrangement joins TRBV6-1 to TRBJ1-1, with D tentatively TRBD1 (6 bases). Germline V CDR1 and CDR2: MNHNS, SASEGT. Trimming cost V 5 bases and J 4 bases, with 14 bases left between them. The CDR3 totals 14 residues.